Below are 21 T cell receptor beta chains sequenced from a single sample in a study of persistence of HIV-infected CD4 T cells. The immunoSEQ assay was version 4, run in survey mode. The data were produced by immunoSEQ multiplex PCR, yet TCRdb's version contains in-frame clones alone and is incomplete. The top ten hold around 0.47% of the sample, which has about 45,000 clones, about 85% seen once. Anti-CD3/anti-CD28 beads served as a nonspecific positive control stimulus. Responding CD4+ T cells were sorted by upregulation of both CD40 ligand and CD69. These receptors' targets are unknown. The input for sequencing was CD4+ T cells sorted from PBMCs after approximately 20-hour stimulation, taken from a patient who received antiretroviral therapy. The source of these receptors is an adult woman with HIV who was CMV-seropositive.

The chain employs TRBV5-1 and TRBJ1-6; TRBD1 might be the D (6 bases). Trimming shortened V by 0 bases and J by 2 bases, and 6 bases separated the two germline ends. This CDR3 has 15 residues. Germline V lookup: CDR1 SGHRS, CDR2 YFSETQ. The CDR3 is CASSLGGPYNSPLHF. The CDR3 bases are TGCGCCAGCAGCTTGGGGGGGCCCTATAATTCACCCCTCCACTTT.

This clone was observed a handful of times. The rearrangement joins TRBV3-1 (or the pseudogene TRBV3-2) to TRBJ2-5; D gene ambiguous. CDR1 is LGHDT and CDR2 is YNNKEL in the germline V gene (reference sequence). The germline V and J ends were trimmed by 1 base and 4 bases, with 7 bases remaining between them. CDR3 length: 13 residues. CDR3 in amino acids: CASSQVDGETQYF. The CDR3 region has the DNA TGTGCCAGCAGCCAAGTGGATGGAGAGACCCAGTACTTC.

This clone showed up just once. The chain has TRBV27 and TRBJ1-6, with TRBD1 identical over 9 bases. The germline V gene has CDR1 MNHEY and CDR2 SMNVEV (reference sequence). The CDR3 runs to 14 residues. V shed 4 bases and J 8 bases; nucleotides not matched to a gene: 3. The CDR3 sequence: CASSSTGGYSPLHF. The CDR3 DNA reads as TGTGCCAGCAGTTCAACAGGGGGCTATTCACCCCTCCACTTT.

This rearrangement joins TRBV10-3 to TRBJ1-5; no clear D. Trimming left V 7 bases short and J 4 bases short, with 14 bases between. Germline CDR1 ENHRY, CDR2 SYGVKD. The CDR3 sequence is 14 residues long. CDR3 amino acids: CAIKDPWGNQPQHF. CDR3 DNA sequence: TGTGCCATCAAGGACCCTTGGGGAAATCAGCCCCAGCATTTT.

The chain combines TRBV14 with TRBJ2-3, with D maybe TRBD1 (6 bases). Per germline, CDR1 SGHDN and CDR2 FVKESK. The CDR3 has 16 amino acids. V dropped 6 bases and J dropped 2 bases, with 18 bases sitting between them. The CDR3 nucleotides are TGTGCCAGCAGTTTCGGACAGCCGGGACCCACAGATACGCAGTATTTT. This sequence encodes CASSFGQPGPTDTQYF.

The rearrangement uses TRBV6-5 and TRBJ2-2; the D is unclear. CDR1 MNHEY and CDR2 SVGAGI come from the germline V gene. V was cut by 10 bases and J by 0 bases, with 15 bases left in between. This CDR3 has 15 residues. The chain's CDR3 is CATTKGSSNTGELFF. In DNA, the CDR3 is TGTGCCACCACTAAGGGCAGCTCGAACACCGGGGAGCTGTTTTTT.

This clone has only one observation. The chain uses TRBV5-6 and TRBJ2-3, with 7 bases lining up with TRBD1. Germline CDR1 SGHDT, CDR2 YYEEEE. V dropped 0 bases and J dropped 5; count of bases not matched to a gene: 6. This CDR3 comprises 15 residues. The CDR3 region is CASSLARDSGDTQYF. The CDR3 nucleotides are TGTGCCAGCAGCTTGGCGAGGGACAGTGGAGATACGCAGTATTTT.

The chain combines TRBV18 with TRBJ1-5; a possible D gene is TRBD1 (5 bases). Germline V gene data show CDR1 as KGHSH and CDR2 as LQKENI. Trimming stripped 3 bases from V and 2 bases from J, with 14 bases between. This CDR3 contains 16 residues. CDR3 region: CASSPVGGLGNQPQHF. As DNA, the CDR3 is TGTGCCAGCTCACCTGTCGGGGGTCTCGGCAATCAGCCCCAGCATTTT.

The chain is built from TRBV7-2 and TRBJ2-2, with D uncertain. Germline loops: CDR1 SGHTA, CDR2 FQGNSA. This CDR3 has 15 amino acids. Trimming pared 1 base from V and 4 bases from J, leaving 10 bases between. CDR3 amino acids: CASSLGGGFTGELFF. CDR3 DNA: TGTGCCAGCAGCTTAGGCGGTGGGTTCACCGGGGAGCTGTTTTTT.

In the case of this clone: The same CDR3 arises from other DNA sequences in this sample as well. The chain joins TRBV7-3 to TRBJ2-2, with D possibly called TRBD1 or TRBD2 (5 bases each). The CDR3 contains 15 residues. V dropped 1 base and J dropped 2 bases, with 8 bases sitting between them. The germline gives CDR1 SGHTA, CDR2 FQGTGA. The CDR3 DNA is TGTGCCAGCAGCTTAAATGGGGGTAACACCGGGGAGCTGTTTTTT. It specifies CASSLNGGNTGELFF.

The chain's CDR3 is CASSEGNKYNEQFF. The CDR3 DNA reads TGTGCCAGCAGTGAGGGCAATAAGTACAATGAGCAGTTCTTC. The gene calls are TRBV6-4 and TRBJ2-1, with D unclear. Germline V gene lookup returns CDR1 MRHNA and CDR2 SNTAGT. Deletions cut 3 bases from V and 4 bases from J, with 10 bases between. The CDR3 loop spans 14 amino acids.

The rearrangement joins TRBV28 to TRBJ1-5; D gene unclear. Germline V gene sequence: CDR1 MDHEN, CDR2 SYDVKM. Trimming took off 6 bases at V and 9 bases at J, with 15 bases between the two ends. The CDR3 loop spans 13 amino acids. The CDR3 spells CASSRSTDSPQHF. The DNA for the CDR3 is TGTGCCAGCAGCCGCTCGACCGACTCGCCCCAGCATTTT.

This sequence joins TRBV19 and TRBJ1-5; D is perhaps TRBD1 (6 bases). V gave up 10 bases and J gave up 0 bases, with 13 bases separating them. This CDR3 has 14 amino acids. Germline V CDR1 and CDR2: LNHDA, SQIVND (reference sequence). CDR3 residues: CATQTGYSNQPQHF. CDR3 coding DNA: TGTGCCACCCAGACAGGTTATAGCAATCAGCCCCAGCATTTT.

The V call is TRBV27, the J call TRBJ1-4; D uncertain. The V end was cut by 6 bases, the J end by 5 bases, with 16 bases between. This CDR3 region has 15 residues. The germline V gene encodes CDR1 MNHEY and CDR2 SMNVEV (reference sequence). CDR3 sequence reads: CASSPVRTANEKLFF. CDR3 bases: TGTGCCAGCAGCCCCGTTCGGACGGCGAATGAAAAACTGTTTTTT. The complete variable domain, with remaining parts taken from reference TRBV27 and TRBJ1-4, reads EAQVTQNPRYLITVTGKKLTVTCSQNMNHEYMSWYRQDPGLGLRQIYYSMNVEVTDKGDVPEGYKVSRKEKRNFPLILESPSPNQTSLYFCASSPVRTANEKLFFGSGTQLSVL.

V gene TRBV30 combines with J gene TRBJ1-1; no definite D call. CDR1 and CDR2 (germline): GTSNPN, SVGIG (reference sequence). V was trimmed by 4 bases and J by 1 base, leaving 13 bases between them. The CDR3 covers 14 residues. The CDR3 sequence is CAWTVLDANTEAFF. CDR3 DNA: TGTGCCTGGACTGTACTCGACGCGAACACTGAAGCTTTCTTT.

The CDR3 loop reads CATSDLQAGLETQYF. In DNA, the CDR3 is TGTGCCACCAGTGATTTGCAGGCCGGGCTAGAGACCCAGTACTTC. This chain links TRBV24-1 with TRBJ2-5, with D hard to call. Germline CDR1 reads KGHDR; CDR2 reads SFDVKD. The V gene lost 0 bases and the J gene lost 4 bases, with 11 bases spanning the gap. The CDR3 contains 15 residues.

V and J are TRBV5-1 and TRBJ1-2, with a possible D match to TRBD1 (6 bases). The CDR3 contains 14 residues. CDR1 SGHRS and CDR2 YFSETQ come from the germline V gene. The V and J ends lost 0 bases and 2 bases respectively, with 8 bases between them. CDR3 in amino acids: CASSLEDSNYGYTF. CDR3 DNA: TGCGCCAGCAGCTTGGAGGACAGCAACTATGGCTACACCTTC. Supplemented by reference TRBV5-1 and TRBJ1-2, the full variable domain reads KAGVTQTPRYLIKTRGQQVTLSCSPISGHRSVSWYQQTPGQGLQFLFEYFSETQRNKGNFPGRFSGRQFSNSRSEMNVSTLELGDSALYLCASSLEDSNYGYTFGSGTRLTVV.

In its sample, this clone was seen once. The J gene is TRBJ2-1, the V gene TRBV5-5; unclear D gene. The germline CDR1 and CDR2 sequences are SGHKS and YYEKEE (reference sequence). The CDR3 loop spans 15 amino acids. V was pared by 0 bases and J by 5 bases, with 12 bases between. The CDR3 sequence: CASSLDYSRHNEQFF. CDR3 nucleotides: TGTGCCAGCAGCTTGGACTACTCTCGACACAATGAGCAGTTCTTC.

J is TRBJ2-5 and V is TRBV11-2, with TRBD2 matching 7 bases. J lost 2 bases, V lost 5 bases, and 8 bases had no gene match. The CDR3 runs 15 residues. Germline CDR1 is SGHAT and CDR2 is FQNNGV. Written as DNA, the CDR3 is TGTGCCAGCAGCCTCCAGCGGGGCAGACAAGAGACCCAGTACTTC. It codes for CASSLQRGRQETQYF. Full variable domain (missing parts from reference TRBV11-2 and TRBJ2-5): EAGVAQSPRYKIIEKRQSVAFWCNPISGHATLYWYQQILGQGPKLLIQFQNNGVVDDSQLPKDRFSAERLKGVDSTLKIQPAKLEDSAVYLCASSLQRGRQETQYFGPGTRLLVL.

The chain recombines TRBV28 with TRBJ2-5, with D perhaps matching TRBD1 (5 bases). Germline CDR1 MDHEN, CDR2 SYDVKM. CDR3 size: 13 residues. V was clipped by 7 bases and J by 4 bases, with 13 bases between them. The DNA for the CDR3 is TGTGCCAGCACCTCTGGGGCCCCAGAGACCCAGTACTTC. Translating it yields CASTSGAPETQYF.

The rearrangement uses TRBV5-4 and TRBJ2-3, with 11 bases aligning to TRBD2. J was trimmed by 2 bases and V by 1 base; bases with no gene match: 3. This CDR3 contains 16 residues. The V gene's germline CDR1 is SGHNT and CDR2 YYREEE (reference sequence). CDR3 DNA: TGTGCCAGCAGCTTGTTAGCGGGGGGGACCACAGATACGCAGTATTTT. Protein: CASSLLAGGTTDTQYF.